This T cell receptor beta chain was found in a study of T cell repertoires in cytomegalovirus infection. General study findings and limits: Clonotype analysis showed dominance of the ex vivo response by HLA-C-restricted CMV-specific TCR beta clonotypes.

TCRdb reprocessed the reads via MiXCR and lists one record per CDR3 protein. The profile covers 170,000 or so distinct CDR3 sequences, with roughly a sixth appearing a single time and approximately 25% taken by the ten largest. The CDR3 is made up of 13 amino acids. The germline V gene has CDR1 SEHNR and CDR2 FQNEAQ (reference sequence). V shed 5 bases and J shed 2 bases, with 10 bases lying between them. Details on this clonotype: The target antigen is unknown.

This chain connects TRBV7-9 to TRBJ2-7; D ambiguous. The sequence came from a human donor in good health (CMV status not recorded). Some clones in this sample may be carry-over from other donors' samples. Source material: CD8+ T cells from PBMCs. The CDR3 reads CASSGSSPYEQYF. In DNA form, the CDR3 reads TGTGCCAGCAGCGGTTCTTCTCCCTACGAGCAGTACTTC.